A single T cell receptor (beta chain) is shown here with its context. Other DNA sequences in this sample translate to the same CDR3. The data belong to a study of blood T cell repertoires in COVID-19. Study overall: T cells, B-cell-depleted T cells, or PBMCs provided the cDNA or gDNA that served as material.

J gave up 4 bases and V 0 bases, and 5 bases lay outside the gene matches. The CDR3 covers 15 residues. Germline values: CDR1 SGHRS, CDR2 YFSETQ. Method: immunoSEQ multiplex PCR; TCRdb's copy keeps in-frame clones and lacks some. The sample lists some 180,000 clones; more than 75% were seen once. This TCR was sampled from a man aged 35-49 years with active or convalescent COVID-19. Sequenced input: peripheral blood. The chain couples TRBV5-1 to TRBJ2-7; 9 bases align to TRBD1. CDR3 in amino acids: CASSLVTGGFYEQYF. CDR3 sequence (DNA): TGCGCCAGCAGCTTGGTCACAGGGGGCTTTTACGAGCAGTACTTC.